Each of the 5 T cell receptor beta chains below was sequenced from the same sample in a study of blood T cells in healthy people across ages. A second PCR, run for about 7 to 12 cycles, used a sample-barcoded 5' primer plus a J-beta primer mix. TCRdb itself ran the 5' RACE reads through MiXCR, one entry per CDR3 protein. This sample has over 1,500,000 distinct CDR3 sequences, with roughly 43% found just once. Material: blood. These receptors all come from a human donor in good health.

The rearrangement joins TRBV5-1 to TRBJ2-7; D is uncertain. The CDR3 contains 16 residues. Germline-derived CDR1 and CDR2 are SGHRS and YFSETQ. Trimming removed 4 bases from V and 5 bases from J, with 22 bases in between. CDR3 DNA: TGCGCCAGCAGCCAACTTGGTCTGCAAACGGGTAACGAGCAGTACTTC. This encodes CASSQLGLQTGNEQYF. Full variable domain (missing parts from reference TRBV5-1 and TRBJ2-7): KAGVTQTPRYLIKTRGQQVTLSCSPISGHRSVSWYQQTPGQGLQFLFEYFSETQRNKGNFPGRFSGRQFSNSRSEMNVSTLELGDSALYLCASSQLGLQTGNEQYFGPGTRLTVT.

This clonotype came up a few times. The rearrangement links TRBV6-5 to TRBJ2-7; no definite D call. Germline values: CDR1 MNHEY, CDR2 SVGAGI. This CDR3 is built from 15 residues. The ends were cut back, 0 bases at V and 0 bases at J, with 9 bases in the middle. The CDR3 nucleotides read TGTGCCAGCAGTTACTCGGGCAGAACCTCCTACGAGCAGTACTTC. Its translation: CASSYSGRTSYEQYF.

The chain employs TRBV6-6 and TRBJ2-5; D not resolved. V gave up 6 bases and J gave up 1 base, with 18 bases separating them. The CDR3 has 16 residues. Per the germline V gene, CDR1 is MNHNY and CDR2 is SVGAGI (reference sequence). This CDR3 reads CASSLNGGTTQETQYF. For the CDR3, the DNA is TGTGCCAGCAGCCTCAATGGCGGTACCACCCAAGAGACCCAGTACTTC.

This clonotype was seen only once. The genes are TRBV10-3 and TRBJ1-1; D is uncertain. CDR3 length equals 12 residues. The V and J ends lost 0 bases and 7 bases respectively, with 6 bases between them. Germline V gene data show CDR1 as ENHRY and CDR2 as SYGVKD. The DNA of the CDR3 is TGTGCCATCAGTGAGTCGGCCGTTGAAGCTTTCTTT. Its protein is CAISESAVEAFF.

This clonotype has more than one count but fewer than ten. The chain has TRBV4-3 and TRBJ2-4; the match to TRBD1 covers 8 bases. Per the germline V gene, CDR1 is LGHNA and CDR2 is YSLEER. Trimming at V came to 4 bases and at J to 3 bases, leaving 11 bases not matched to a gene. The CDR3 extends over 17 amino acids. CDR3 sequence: CASSLGTGDVSKNIQYF. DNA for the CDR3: TGCGCCAGCAGCCTTGGGACAGGAGATGTTAGCAAAAACATTCAGTACTTC.